This T cell receptor (beta chain) was sequenced during a study of cytomegalovirus exposure and HLA in healthy donors. Study-wide background: Of around 410 genotyped donors, roughly 81% grouped in the Caucasian-associated ancestry cluster. Study findings and constraints: Common viral pathogens (according to a later analysis) appeared linked to several of the most significant clusters.

Both 60 Vbeta primers and 13 Jbeta primers went into the PCR. Libraries were prepared by immunoSEQ multiplex PCR; TCRdb keeps only in-frame clonotypes and omits some of them. The repertoire holds 150,000 to 200,000 clones, approximately 70% seen once, with around 6.8% in the top ten. On this clone: Its antigen is undetermined.

The CDR3 is 16 residues long. The junction had 6 bases not matched to a gene; V was cut back by 3 bases and J by 5 bases. From germline, CDR1 is MNHEY and CDR2 SMNVEV (reference sequence). The TCR originated in a man aged 35 to 55 in good health and CMV-seropositive. Specimen: PBMCs. The chain links TRBV27 to TRBJ2-3; TRBD2 agrees at 12 bases. CDR3 DNA sequence: TGTGCCAGCAGTTTCCGACTAGCGGGGGCTGGAGATACGCAGTATTTT. Its translation is CASSFRLAGAGDTQYF.